The next 18 T cell receptor beta chains were all read from a single sample in a study of CD8+CD57+ T cells in acquired aplastic anemia. Previously, flow cytometry had revealed CD8+CD57+ cell expansion in the patients chosen for sequencing. Investigators profiled TCR beta VDJ and CDR3 from genomic DNA template. TCRdb itself ran the reads through MiXCR, one entry per CDR3 protein. Of some 200,000 distinct CDR3 sequences in the sample, around 49% were seen once. The sample was sorted CD4+, CD8+, or CD8+CD57+ T cells (not recorded which) from PBMCs. The receptor set was obtained from a human donor with aplastic anemia.

V is TRBV2 and J is TRBJ1-2; 9 positions match TRBD1. CDR1 and CDR2 (germline): SNHLY, FYNNEI. The CDR3 is 15 residues long. V lost 6 bases, J lost 6 bases, and 11 bases stayed unmatched. This chain's CDR3 is CASRAPGTGSNGYTF. CDR3 DNA: TGTGCCAGCAGGGCGCCGGGGACAGGGTCGAATGGCTACACCTTC. Supplemented by reference TRBV2 and TRBJ1-2, the full variable domain reads EPEVTQTPSHQVTQMGQEVILRCVPISNHLYFYWYRQILGQKVEFLVSFYNNEISEKSEIFDDQFSVERPDGSNFTLKIRSTKLEDSAMYFCASRAPGTGSNGYTFGSGTRLTVV.

This clonotype was seen a handful of times. The chain joins TRBV2 to TRBJ2-7; no firm D call. This CDR3 comprises 14 residues. Trimming removed 2 bases at V and 4 bases at J, with 12 bases between. Germline assignment: CDR1 SNHLY and CDR2 FYNNEI. The CDR3 DNA sequence: TGTGCCAGCAGTGAAAGGTCAGGCCGATACGAGCAGTACTTC. Amino acid sequence: CASSERSGRYEQYF.

This clonotype was detected a few times. This rearrangement joins TRBV11-2 to TRBJ2-5, with TRBD1 identical over 7 bases. The CDR3 runs 14 residues. Germline V lookup: CDR1 SGHAT, CDR2 FQNNGV. Germline trimming cut 1 base from V and 5 bases from J; bases unmatched to any gene: 4. CDR3 region: CASSLGTGPETQYF. DNA of the CDR3: TGTGCCAGCAGCTTAGGGACAGGCCCCGAGACCCAGTACTTC.

V gene TRBV28 combines with J gene TRBJ2-5, with D uncertain. Germline assignment: CDR1 MDHEN and CDR2 SYDVKM. The CDR3 totals 18 residues. V was shortened by 7 bases and J by 9 bases, with 33 bases between the two germline ends. In DNA, the CDR3 is TGTGCCAGCAAGGCAAGGCGGACCCCACCAACCCCCACAGTAGCCCAGTACTTC. Translating gives CASKARRTPPTPTVAQYF.

This sequence joins TRBV7-9 and TRBJ1-4; TRBD1 aligns across 7 bases. This CDR3 has 13 amino acids. Germline V lookup: CDR1 SEHNR, CDR2 FQNEAQ (reference sequence). V lost 6 bases to trimming and J lost 4 bases; unmatched junction nucleotides: 2. The CDR3: CASSWDSNEKLFF. The CDR3 DNA reads TGTGCCAGCAGTTGGGACAGTAATGAAAAACTGTTTTTT. Looking up the rest from reference TRBV7-9 and TRBJ1-4 gives the full variable domain: DTGVSQNPRHKITKRGQNVTFRCDPISEHNRLYWYRQTLGQGPEFLTYFQNEAQLEKSRLLSDRFSAERPKGSFSTLEIQRTEQGDSAMYLCASSWDSNEKLFFGSGTQLSVL.

This clonotype occurred many times. The chain has TRBV9 and TRBJ2-3; D is perhaps TRBD2 (5 bases). CDR1 and CDR2 (germline): SGDLS, YYNGEE. V lost 4 bases to trimming and J lost 3 bases, with 15 bases between them. This CDR3 comprises 15 residues. This CDR3 is CASSPLRGITDTQYF. As DNA, the CDR3 is TGTGCCAGCAGCCCCCTTCGGGGTATTACAGATACGCAGTATTTT. The variable domain in full, with the rest retrieved from reference TRBV9 and TRBJ2-3, is DSGVTQTPKHLITATGQRVTLRCSPRSGDLSVYWYQQSLDQGLQFLIQYYNGEERAKGNILERFSAQQFPDLHSELNLSSLELGDSALYFCASSPLRGITDTQYFGPGTRLTVL.

This clonotype was recorded only once. This chain joins TRBV20-1 and TRBJ1-2; the D is unclear. Per germline, CDR1 DFQATT and CDR2 SNEGSKA (reference sequence). V dropped 2 bases and J dropped 5 bases, with 12 bases sitting between them. The CDR3 loop spans 13 amino acids. CDR3 DNA sequence: TGCAGTGCTAGAACAAGGATCCTTTATGGCTACACCTTC. Amino acids: CSARTRILYGYTF.

The DNA of the CDR3 is TGCAGTGCTAGACTCGTGAAGGGTAACTACGAGCAGTACTTC. Translating gives CSARLVKGNYEQYF. The V call is TRBV20-1, the J call TRBJ2-7; D remains unclear. CDR1 is DFQATT, CDR2 SNEGSKA, per germline (reference sequence). This CDR3 comprises 14 residues. Deletions cut 2 bases from V and 3 bases from J, with 14 bases between.

This clonotype was recorded many times. The chain combines TRBV11-3 with TRBJ2-1; 7 bases map to TRBD2. The germline CDR1 and CDR2 sequences are SGHNT and YENEEA. V lost 5 bases, J lost 4 bases, and 8 bases stayed unmatched. There are 15 residues in the CDR3. In DNA form, the CDR3 reads TGTGCCAGCAGCCGGGGCGCGGGGGATTACAATGAGCAGTTCTTC. It codes for CASSRGAGDYNEQFF.

With regard to this clonotype: This likely comes from a read error, as the CDR3 has no conserved phenylalanine or tryptophan at its end. The DNA is left out, because the CDR3 cannot be placed on it with certainty; the CDR3 is given as TCRdb lists it. The V call is TRBV11-2, the J call TRBJ1-2; the D segment call TRBD1 is taken from the table without a DNA check. Germline values: CDR1 SGHAT, CDR2 FQNNGV. Both ends counted, the CDR3 spans 12 residues. This CDR3 reads CASSLGTGVYSY.

V is TRBV12-3 or TRBV12-4 and J is TRBJ2-7; 9 nucleotides line up with TRBD1. V shed 5 bases, J shed 5 bases, and the junction held 7 bases outside the gene matches. The CDR3 is 14 amino acids. The CDR3 DNA sequence: TGTGCCAGCAGTCCGCGGGACAGGGACCACGAGCAGTACTTC. Amino acids: CASSPRDRDHEQYF.

The chain links TRBV29-1 to TRBJ1-4, with D perhaps TRBD1 (6 bases). CDR1 SQVTM and CDR2 ANQGSEA come from the germline V gene. The CDR3 totals 13 residues. The germline V and J ends were trimmed by 6 bases and 9 bases, with 17 bases remaining between them. The CDR3 reads CSVRGGQGKKLFF. The CDR3 coding sequence is TGCAGCGTAAGGGGGGGCCAAGGGAAAAAACTGTTTTTT. The full variable domain, with the rest looked up from reference TRBV29-1 and TRBJ1-4, is SAVISQKPSRDICQRGTSLTIQCQVDSQVTMMFWYRQQPGQSLTLIATANQGSEATYESGFVIDKFPISRPNLTFSTLTVSNMSPEDSSIYLCSVRGGQGKKLFFGSGTQLSVL.

The sample holds many counts of this clonotype. This CDR3 reads CASSHLWREVLYEQYF. The CDR3 nucleotides read TGTGCCAGCAGTCACCTCTGGAGGGAGGTACTTTACGAGCAGTACTTC. This chain links TRBV28 with TRBJ2-7; D perhaps matches TRBD2 (6 bases). Between the trimmed V and J ends, which lost 5 bases and 4 bases, there was a span of 21 bases. Germline V CDR1 and CDR2: MDHEN, SYDVKM. The CDR3 is 16 residues long.

This clonotype has a handful of counts. J is TRBJ1-2 and V is TRBV25-1; weak D call: TRBD1 (6 bases). Germline V lookup: CDR1 MGHDK, CDR2 SYGVNS. The CDR3 has 14 residues. V was clipped by 3 bases and J by 3 bases, with 11 bases between them. Here the CDR3 DNA reads TGTGCCAGCAGTGATCTTAGGGGGGACTATGGCTACACCTTC. It encodes CASSDLRGDYGYTF.

This clonotype was seen a few times. The V call is TRBV18, the J call TRBJ1-4; D unclear. V gave up 6 bases and J gave up 0 bases, with 14 bases separating them. The CDR3 covers 16 residues. Per germline, CDR1 KGHSH and CDR2 LQKENI. The CDR3 loop is CASSESESTTNEKLFF. For the CDR3, the DNA is TGTGCCAGCTCCGAATCGGAGTCCACAACTAATGAAAAACTGTTTTTT.

This clonotype was picked up many times. The V gene is TRBV20-1, the J gene TRBJ2-7; 7 bases line up with TRBD2. V trimming: 5 bases; J trimming: 0 bases; junction bases outside the gene matches: 1. CDR1 and CDR2 from the germline V gene are DFQATT and SNEGSKA (reference sequence). The CDR3 runs to 12 residues. CDR3 nucleotide sequence: TGCAGTGCTGAGCGGGGCTCCTACGAGCAGTACTTC. It yields the protein CSAERGSYEQYF.

The V gene is TRBV2, the J gene TRBJ2-5, with D perhaps TRBD1 or TRBD2 (5 bases each). This CDR3 comprises 14 residues. V gave up 8 bases and J gave up 0 bases, with 13 bases separating them. Germline CDR1 is SNHLY and CDR2 is FYNNEI. The CDR3 spells CASHRGEYQETQYF. CDR3 DNA: TGTGCCAGCCACCGAGGGGAGTACCAAGAGACCCAGTACTTC.

This clonotype was counted many times. This chain uses TRBV6-1 with TRBJ1-6; D is unresolved. From germline, CDR1 is MNHNS and CDR2 SASEGT. This CDR3 has 15 amino acids. Trimming removed 1 base at V and 1 base at J, with 5 bases between. CDR3 sequence: CASSEEGSYNSPLHF. DNA of the CDR3: TGTGCCAGCAGTGAAGAGGGTTCCTATAATTCACCCCTCCACTTT.